Listed below are T cell receptor beta chains from one sample, sequenced in a study of siplizumab effects on memory and regulatory T cells. Clones were read by immunoSEQ multiplex PCR, and TCRdb kept only the in-frame ones, dropping some. The sample shows 85,000 to 90,000 clones, 75% to 90% of them seen only once. Sequencing input: CD4+ T cells sorted from blood. The source of these receptors is a human donor in good health. The CDR3 runs from the conserved cysteine through the conserved F or W. Fields, in order: V gene, J gene, CDR3 length, clone size, CDR3 protein. Only part of the rows carry a size: once, few, many, or a class if the clone is expanded.

>TRBV2|TRBJ2-4|18|-
CASGGDREGWEAKNIQYF
>TRBV5-6|TRBJ2-7|13|-
CASSLAGGWEQYF
>TRBV5-8|TRBJ2-1|15|-
CASSPQVVSRNEQFF
>TRBV19|TRBJ2-3|14|-
CASTHGGSTDTQYF
>TRBV5-1|TRBJ2-5|13|-
CASSLHGEETQYF
>TRBV29-1|TRBJ1-4|15|-
CSVAGTGFFGEKLFF
>TRBV5-4|TRBJ2-1|16|-
CASSLASPSSYNEQFF
>TRBV30|TRBJ2-7|14|-
CAWSLGHLPYEQYF
>TRBV19|TRBJ1-2|15|-
CASSTSSWGNYGYTF
>TRBV29-1|TRBJ2-1|15|-
CSVEAREGKGNEQFF
>TRBV6-1|TRBJ1-5|15|-
CASSAGTGGNQPQHF
>TRBV7-2|TRBJ2-3|16|once
CASSLGGAGGPDTQYF
>TRBV4-3|TRBJ2-5|14|-
CASSQDIQQETQYF
>TRBV28|TRBJ2-5|22|-
CASSQYPGLAGEGLFSAETQYF
>TRBV5-6|TRBJ2-7|16|-
CASSFLLAGRPYEQYF
>TRBV19|TRBJ2-1|18|-
CASSDTSGRAVRYNEQFF
>TRBV6-1|TRBJ1-5|14|-
CASSMLQAEQPQHF
>TRBV7-9|TRBJ1-5|16|-
CASSLAAAGRNQPQHF
>TRBV5-6|TRBJ1-4|13|-
CASTKATNEKLFF
>TRBV5-1|TRBJ2-1|15|-
CASSFGTSSYNEQFF
>TRBV9|TRBJ2-2|16|once
CASSRGVDANTGELFF
>TRBV5-1|TRBJ2-7|13|-
CASSPQPGYEQYF
>TRBV7-2|TRBJ1-2|14|-
CASSLPGLPNGYTF
>TRBV7-2|TRBJ2-1|15|-
CASSHDLSSYNEQFF
>TRBV4-2|TRBJ2-7|16|-
CASSQAIFGSEYEQYF
>TRBV7-3|TRBJ2-1|15|once
CASSLGAGLVNEQFF
>TRBV29-1|TRBJ2-7|13|-
CSVEALAGGEQYF
>TRBV29-1|TRBJ2-3|11|-
CSVRRSDTQYF
>TRBV28|TRBJ2-3|17|few
CASSTFFGREGRDTQYF
>TRBV12-5|TRBJ2-1|16|-
CASGLSIAGVYNEQFF
>TRBV28|TRBJ2-7|13|-
CASSSSRTHEQYF
>TRBV6-5|TRBJ2-7|14|-
CASSRDRVKHEQYF
>TRBV27|TRBJ1-1|20|-
CASSLLPPTRTGRMNTEAFF
>TRBV10-3|TRBJ2-2|13|few
CAIKAGGPGELFF
>TRBV6-1|TRBJ1-4|14|-
CASSPGQGGEKLFF
>TRBV27|TRBJ2-6|15|-
CASRKAGSGANVLTF
>TRBV4-2|TRBJ2-5|16|-
CASSQGGFRAQETQYF
>TRBV2|TRBJ1-5|13|-
CASSGIPNQPQHF
>TRBV5-1|TRBJ2-1|16|-
CASSLGTSHSYNEQFF
>TRBV7-9|TRBJ1-4|17|-
CASSSPVGGATNEKLFF
>TRBV28|TRBJ2-7|18|-
CASSSRLLGGRGWYEQYF
>TRBV12-2|TRBJ2-7|17|-
CASRSGTSGINSYEQYF
>TRBV6-1|TRBJ1-5|15|-
CASGLGTGFGQPQHF
>TRBV7-7|TRBJ2-2|15|-
CASSPLTGPTGELFF
>TRBV2|TRBJ2-5|15|-
CASSAQDRTGETQYF
>TRBV5-5|TRBJ2-7|11|once
CASSRMDEQYF
>TRBV25-1|TRBJ1-1|15|-
CASIPWNRGNTEAFF
>TRBV19|TRBJ1-2|14|once
CASSPLTDYYGYTF
>TRBV5-1|TRBJ2-2|15|-
CASSLVGGETGELFF
>TRBV5-4|TRBJ2-3|16|-
CASSRETRTSTDTQYF
>TRBV6-5|TRBJ1-2|11|-
CASSTGVGYTF
>TRBV19|TRBJ2-7|15|-
CASSISRTGGYEQYF
>TRBV7-2|TRBJ1-1|16|few
CASSLSTGALNTEAFF
>TRBV19|TRBJ1-4|14|-
CASRVRQGSEKLFF
>TRBV1|TRBJ2-7|18|-
CTSSQELRARRFLDEQYF
>TRBV5-4|TRBJ2-1|16|-
CASSLDGLAKGAEQFF
>TRBV6-5|TRBJ2-7|14|-
CASSYSTVGYEQYF
>TRBV15|TRBJ2-7|14|-
CATSRRQGGYEQYF
>TRBV4-1|TRBJ1-5|16|-
CASSQGPGVSNQPQHF